What follows is one T cell receptor (beta chain) and its context. Germline V gene lookup returns CDR1 SNHLY and CDR2 FYNNEI. The CDR3 totals 12 residues. Losses at the gene ends were 7 bases for V and 4 bases for J; bases not matched to a gene: 3. The PCR contained 60 Vbeta and 13 Jbeta primers. TCRdb's table, derived via immunoSEQ multiplex PCR, lists solely in-frame clones and lacks some. The sample includes about 190,000 clones, around 81% seen only once; the top ten take more than 1.5%. The sample belongs to a study of cytomegalovirus exposure and HLA in healthy donors. This receptor was identified in a man aged 18 to 35 in good health and CMV-seronegative. The chain combines TRBV2 with TRBJ1-2, with TRBD1 identical over 7 bases. Sequencing used PBMCs. This chain's CDR3 is CASNRQGYGYTF. The DNA of the CDR3 is TGTGCCAGCAACCGACAGGGCTATGGCTACACCTTC.